The following is a T cell receptor (beta chain) sequence with its context. The antigen remains unidentified. Amplification used 60 Vbeta primers and 13 Jbeta primers. The data were produced by immunoSEQ multiplex PCR, yet TCRdb's version contains in-frame clones alone and is incomplete. This sample has some 180,000 clones, with just over 75% found just once. The data belong to a study of cytomegalovirus exposure and HLA in healthy donors. The study's findings and limits: A link between a missense DCLRE1C variant and TCR beta V- and J-gene trimming emerged from a later analysis.

The sequencing input was PBMCs. This TCR came from an older woman in good health and CMV-seropositive.

The CDR3 region has the DNA TGTGCCAGCAGTGGGTCGGGGGGGTATGGCTACACCTTC. It is translated as CASSGSGGYGYTF. The chain carries TRBV2 and TRBJ1-2, with D maybe TRBD1 (5 bases). The CDR3 sequence is 13 residues long. Germline values: CDR1 SNHLY, CDR2 FYNNEI. Trimming removed 4 bases at V and 5 bases at J, with 11 bases between.